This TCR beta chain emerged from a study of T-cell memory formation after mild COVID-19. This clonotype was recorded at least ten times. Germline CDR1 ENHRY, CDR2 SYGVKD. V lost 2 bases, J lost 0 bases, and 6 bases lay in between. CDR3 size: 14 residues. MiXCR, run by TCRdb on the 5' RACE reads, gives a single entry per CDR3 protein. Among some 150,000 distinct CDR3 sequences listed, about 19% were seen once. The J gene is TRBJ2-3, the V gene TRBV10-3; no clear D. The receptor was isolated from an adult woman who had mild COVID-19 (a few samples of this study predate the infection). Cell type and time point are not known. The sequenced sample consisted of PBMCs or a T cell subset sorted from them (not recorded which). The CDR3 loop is CAISEPASTDTQYF. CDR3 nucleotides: TGTGCCATCAGTGAGCCAGCTAGCACAGATACGCAGTATTTT.